A selection of T cell receptor beta chains follows, all from one sample in a study of blood T cell repertoires in COVID-19. Method: immunoSEQ multiplex PCR; TCRdb's copy keeps in-frame clones and lacks some. The data contain around 150,000 clones, 84% of them singletons. The source material was peripheral blood. The receptors here all came from an elderly woman in a cohort sampled during active or convalescent COVID-19. Each CDR3 is given with its conserved first and last residue. A D gene is named only where the DNA matches it firmly. Size values are once, few and many counts, or a class for expanded clones, and some rows have none.

-,TRBV3-1/TRBV3-2,TRBJ1-4,-,TGTGCCAGCAGCCAAGAATTTAGGGGGTTGTTTTTT,CASSQEFRGLFF
-,TRBV2,TRBJ2-3,TRBD2,TGTGCCAGCAGTCGATGGACTAGCGGGGATCGAACAGATACGCAGTATTTT,CASSRWTSGDRTDTQYF
-,TRBV19,TRBJ2-2,TRBD2,TGTGCCACCAGCCAGCGGGGAGCGAACACCGGGGAGCTGTTTTTT,CATSQRGANTGELFF
-,TRBV18,TRBJ1-5,-,TGTGCCAGCTCACCCTCTTTCGGGGGGCGTCAGCCCCAGCATTTT,CASSPSFGGRQPQHF
-,TRBV29-1,TRBJ1-3,-,TGCAGCGTTGAAGGGCCAGGGACAAGAAACACCATATATTTT,CSVEGPGTRNTIYF
-,TRBV29-1,TRBJ2-7,-,TGCAGCGTTGAAGATCTGGGACTCGAGCAGTACTTC,CSVEDLGLEQYF
-,TRBV5-4,TRBJ2-7,TRBD1,TGTGCCAGCAGCCTGGCGACAGGGGGCAGCTACGAGCAGTACTTC,CASSLATGGSYEQYF
-,TRBV30,TRBJ1-1,-,TGTGCCTGGAGTGACCAGCGAGGGAGGGAACCTGAAGCTTTCTTT,CAWSDQRGREPEAFF
once,TRBV6-1,TRBJ2-3,-,TGTGCCAGCAGTGGCGGACTATCGAAAAGCACAGATACGCAGTATTTT,CASSGGLSKSTDTQYF
-,TRBV12-3/TRBV12-4,TRBJ1-4,-,TGTGCCAGCAGCTCCCAGGGTTATGAAAAACTGTTTTTT,CASSSQGYEKLFF
-,TRBV7-9,TRBJ1-2,TRBD1,TGTGCCAGCAGCTCGGCGGGACAGGCTGGCTACACCTTC,CASSSAGQAGYTF
-,TRBV6-5,TRBJ1-2,TRBD1,TGTGCCAGCAGATCAGGGGGCGCGGGCTATGGCTACACCTTC,CASRSGGAGYGYTF
-,TRBV11-1,TRBJ1-1,-,TGTGCCAGCAGCTTTAACCGGAGAGTCGCTGAAGCTTTCTTT,CASSFNRRVAEAFF
-,TRBV28,TRBJ2-1,TRBD2,TGTGCCAGCACGTCGGGGGGGGCCTACAATGAGCAGTTCTTC,CASTSGGAYNEQFF
-,TRBV5-5,TRBJ1-4,-,TGTGCCAGCACCCGGGGGTCTTTTAATGAAAAACTGTTTTTT,CASTRGSFNEKLFF
few,TRBV18,TRBJ1-1,-,TGTGCCAGCTCACCAACTAGGAACACTGAAGCTTTCTTT,CASSPTRNTEAFF
-,TRBV24-1,TRBJ2-5,-,TGTGCCACCAGTGAAGGAGCCCAAGAGACCCAGTACTTC,CATSEGAQETQYF
few,TRBV15,TRBJ1-5,TRBD1,TGTGCCACCAGCAGAAATACAGGGGGCAATCAGCCCCAGCATTTT,CATSRNTGGNQPQHF
-,TRBV5-1,TRBJ2-1,TRBD2,TGCGCCAGCAGCTTGTGGTCTGGGACTAGCGGATACAATGAGCAGTTCTTC,CASSLWSGTSGYNEQFF
few,TRBV2,TRBJ2-2,TRBD2,TGTGCCAGCAAACCGGGACTAGACATCGGGGAGCTGTTTTTT,CASKPGLDIGELFF
-,TRBV2,TRBJ2-7,-,TGTGCCAGCAGTCAATTTGGGCAGAGCTACGAGCAGTACTTC,CASSQFGQSYEQYF
-,TRBV9,TRBJ1-6,TRBD1,TGTGCCAGCAGCGACCGGACAGGGCGCTCACCCCTCCACTTT,CASSDRTGRSPLHF
-,TRBV18,TRBJ1-1,TRBD1,TGTGCCAGCTCACCTCATGGGGGACAGGAGAACACTGAAGCTTTCTTT,CASSPHGGQENTEAFF
-,TRBV6-2/TRBV6-3,TRBJ1-1,TRBD1,TGTGCCAGCAGTTATTCGCTTCTTCTGACAGGGTGGGACGGGGACACTGAAGCTTTCTTT,CASSYSLLLTGWDGDTEAFF
-,TRBV9,TRBJ2-6,-,TGTGCCAGCAGCGGACGGGGTACTGGGGCCAACGTCCTGACTTTC,CASSGRGTGANVLTF
-,TRBV6-1,TRBJ2-5,-,TGTGCCAGCAGTGAAGGAGGAGCCGGGACCCAGTACTTC,CASSEGGAGTQYF
-,TRBV6-1,TRBJ1-2,TRBD1,TGTGCCAGCAGTGACAGGGGGAGTGGGCATGGCTACACCTTC,CASSDRGSGHGYTF
once,TRBV6-6,TRBJ2-5,TRBD1,TGTGCCAGCAGTCGACAGGGTTTATCGGAGACCCAGTACTTC,CASSRQGLSETQYF
-,TRBV25-1,TRBJ1-5,-,TGTGCCAGCGAGGGGGGGGGAAGCAATCAGCCCCAGCATTTT,CASEGGGSNQPQHF
-,TRBV5-1,TRBJ1-1,-,TGCGCCAGCAGCTTGGCCGTGCAGATGAACACTGAAGCTTTCTTT,CASSLAVQMNTEAFF
-,TRBV5-1,TRBJ2-3,-,TGCGCCAGCAGCTGGCGAGCCGGGGTAGATACGCAGTATTTT,CASSWRAGVDTQYF
-,TRBV4-2,TRBJ2-3,TRBD2,TGTGCCAGCAGCCAAGGGACTAGCGGGGGGTATACGCAGTATTTT,CASSQGTSGGYTQYF
-,TRBV7-2,TRBJ2-1,-,TGTGCCAGCAGCACGTGGGAGAGTGAGCAGTTCTTC,CASSTWESEQFF
-,TRBV6-5,TRBJ2-1,-,TGTGCCAGCAGTTACTCCGATGAGCAGTTCTTC,CASSYSDEQFF
-,TRBV6-5,TRBJ1-1,TRBD1,TGTGCCAGCAGGTATACAGGGGTGAACACTGAAGCTTTCTTT,CASRYTGVNTEAFF
few,TRBV2,TRBJ2-5,TRBD2,TGTGCCAGCAGTGAATGGACTAGTCGGGAGACCCAGTACTTC,CASSEWTSRETQYF
-,TRBV27,TRBJ1-2,TRBD1,TGTGCCAGCAGTGACGGGACAGGGAGTCCCCACACCTTC,CASSDGTGSPHTF
-,TRBV19,TRBJ1-5,-,TGTGCCAGTAGTACCCCCGGGATTCAGCCCCAGCATTTT,CASSTPGIQPQHF
-,TRBV7-2,TRBJ2-2,-,TGTGCCAGCAGACGGGACTCCACTACGGGGGAGCTGTTTTTT,CASRRDSTTGELFF
-,TRBV3-1/TRBV3-2,TRBJ2-3,-,TGTGCCAGCAGCAAGGCTGGGAGGTTGGCGCAGTATTTT,CASSKAGRLAQYF